Below are 21 T cell receptor beta chains sequenced from a single sample in a study of technical replicates of blood from a few donors. Clones were read by immunoSEQ multiplex PCR, and TCRdb kept only the in-frame ones, dropping some. The repertoire consists of roughly 60,000 clones, with 80% to 90% occurring once and the leading ten covering 5% to 5.5%. Sequencing was carried out using PBMCs. The source is a human donor in good health. Some clones in this sample may be carry-over from other donors' samples.

The rearrangement uses TRBV19 and TRBJ2-5; 10 nucleotides agree with TRBD1. The CDR3 is made up of 14 amino acids. CDR1 and CDR2 from the germline V gene are LNHDA and SQIVND (reference sequence). Trimming cost V 7 bases and J 5 bases; bases outside gene matches: 7. CDR3 DNA: TGTGCCAGTACGGACAGGGGGTCGATCGAGACCCAGTACTTC. It translates to CASTDRGSIETQYF.

V and J are TRBV9 and TRBJ2-1; tentative D call: TRBD2 (6 bases). The CDR3 covers 16 residues. V was trimmed by 3 bases and J by 7 bases, leaving 20 bases between them. Per the germline V gene, CDR1 is SGDLS and CDR2 is YYNGEE. The CDR3 region is CASSARVGGEQNEQFF. The DNA for the CDR3 is TGTGCCAGCAGCGCCAGGGTGGGGGGAGAGCAGAATGAGCAGTTCTTC.

The rearrangement uses TRBV4-3 and TRBJ2-2; TRBD2 matches 14 bases. V dropped 1 base and J dropped 6; count of bases not matched to a gene: 10. The CDR3 is 19 residues long. Germline CDR1 reads LGHNA; CDR2 reads YSLEER. The CDR3 coding sequence is TGCGCCAGCAGCCAAGCGACTAGCGGGGGGGCCACGGGGCCCGGGGAGCTGTTTTTT. It translates to CASSQATSGGATGPGELFF.

J is TRBJ2-7 and V is TRBV5-5; 8 nucleotides line up with TRBD2. Losses at the gene ends were 4 bases for V and 3 bases for J; bases not matched to a gene: 9. The CDR3 has 15 residues. Germline CDR1 and CDR2: SGHKS and YYEKEE (reference sequence). The DNA for the CDR3 is TGTGCCAGCAGCCGGGAAGCGGGAGTAAACTACGAGCAGTACTTC. Translated, it gives CASSREAGVNYEQYF.

The rearrangement uses TRBV4-2 and TRBJ1-2; weak D call: TRBD1 (5 bases). V shed 1 base and J shed 3 bases, with 12 bases lying between them. The CDR3 length is 15 residues. In germline, CDR1 is LGHNA, CDR2 YNFKEQ. The CDR3, as DNA: TGTGCCAGCAGCCAAGGAGATTGGGGGGACTATGGCTACACCTTC. Amino acids: CASSQGDWGDYGYTF.

The V call is TRBV7-3, the J call TRBJ2-7; 9 positions agree with TRBD2. Trimming took 5 bases from V and 2 from J; bases not matched to a gene: 7. This CDR3 is 15 amino acids long. CDR1 is SGHTA, CDR2 FQGTGA, per germline. The CDR3: CASSPALAGPYEQYF. The CDR3 DNA reads TGTGCCAGCAGCCCGGCGCTAGCGGGACCCTACGAGCAGTACTTC.

The J gene is TRBJ2-7, the V gene TRBV19, with TRBD2 matching 8 bases. The CDR3 totals 16 residues. CDR1 and CDR2 from the germline V gene are LNHDA and SQIVND (reference sequence). The junction had 7 bases not matched to a gene; V was cut back by 1 base and J by 2 bases. Here the CDR3 DNA reads TGTGCCAGTAGTATAGCATTAGGACTAGCAACCTACGAGCAGTACTTC. The encoded protein is CASSIALGLATYEQYF.

This sequence joins TRBV6-5 and TRBJ1-2, with D unclear. The CDR3 is 13 residues long. V lost 4 bases, J lost 8 bases, and 14 bases lay in between. Germline CDR1 MNHEY, CDR2 SVGAGI. CDR3 bases: TGTGCCAGCAGTTTCCGGACCAGAGGGGGCTACACCTTC. Amino acid sequence: CASSFRTRGGYTF.

The chain links TRBV5-5 to TRBJ1-1; D might be TRBD1 (6 bases). V lost 0 bases and J 1 base, leaving 10 bases between the germline ends. The CDR3 spans 15 residues. CDR1 and CDR2 (germline): SGHKS, YYEKEE (reference sequence). The CDR3 region is CASSLAGQKNTEAFF. The CDR3 coding sequence is TGTGCCAGCAGCTTGGCGGGACAAAAGAACACTGAAGCTTTCTTT.

This chain uses TRBV7-2 with TRBJ2-5; D call uncertain. Germline V CDR1 and CDR2: SGHTA, FQGNSA. V dropped 2 bases and J dropped 2 bases, with 12 bases sitting between them. The CDR3 has 15 residues. The CDR3 nucleotides are TGTGCCAGCAGCTTATTCAGAGACACACAAGAGACCCAGTACTTC. Translating gives CASSLFRDTQETQYF. The full variable domain, with the rest looked up from reference TRBV7-2 and TRBJ2-5, is GAGVSQSPSNKVTEKGKDVELRCDPISGHTALYWYRQSLGQGLEFLIYFQGNSAPDKSGLPSDRFSAERTGGSVSTLTIQRTQQEDSAVYLCASSLFRDTQETQYFGPGTRLLVL.

Only one count was recorded for this clone. The V call is TRBV27, the J call TRBJ2-1, with TRBD2 matching over 8 bases. The trim removed 5 bases at V and 8 bases at J, leaving 11 bases unmatched. Germline CDR1 MNHEY, CDR2 SMNVEV (reference sequence). This CDR3 is 15 amino acids long. The CDR3 region has the DNA TGTGCCAGCAGTCTTATCGGGGGGGGGCCTTATGAGCAGTTCTTC. Encoded protein: CASSLIGGGPYEQFF.

J is TRBJ2-7 and V is TRBV19; TRBD1 matches at 7 bases. The trim removed 1 base at V and 1 base at J, leaving 4 bases unmatched. CDR1 and CDR2 from the germline V gene are LNHDA and SQIVND (reference sequence). The CDR3 extends over 15 amino acids. The CDR3 spells CASSIGQGVSYEQYF. The CDR3, as DNA: TGTGCCAGTAGTATAGGCCAGGGGGTATCCTACGAGCAGTACTTC.

V and J are TRBV12-5 and TRBJ1-1; D unclear. Per germline, CDR1 LGHNT and CDR2 FRNRAP. The CDR3 spans 13 residues. Trimming stripped 1 base from V and 2 bases from J, with 5 bases between. CDR3: CASGLAGNTEAFF. The DNA for the CDR3 is TGTGCTAGTGGTTTGGCGGGAAACACTGAAGCTTTCTTT.

This rearrangement joins TRBV2 to TRBJ1-5, with D possibly being TRBD1 (6 bases). Trimming took off 5 bases at V and 7 bases at J, with 15 bases between the two ends. The CDR3 has 14 amino acids. In germline, CDR1 is SNHLY, CDR2 FYNNEI. CDR3 amino acids: CASSYRAAGQPQHF. The CDR3 DNA reads TGTGCCAGCAGTTACAGGGCCGCAGGACAGCCCCAGCATTTT.

This rearrangement joins TRBV6-5 to TRBJ1-2, with D perhaps TRBD1 (6 bases). The CDR3 consists of 12 residues. The germline V and J ends were trimmed by 7 bases and 13 bases, with 19 bases remaining between them. Germline V gene lookup returns CDR1 MNHEY and CDR2 SVGAGI. The CDR3 coding sequence is TGTGCCAGCACAAACCTCCCTGGACAGCTCACCTTC. Translating gives CASTNLPGQLTF.

CDR3 DNA: TGCAGCGTGACAGGGGGAAGGGACACCATATATTTT. This codes for CSVTGGRDTIYF. The chain couples TRBV29-1 to TRBJ1-3; 9 positions match TRBD1. The ends lost 6 bases at V and 8 bases at J; junction bases unmatched: 5. Germline assignment: CDR1 SQVTM and CDR2 ANQGSEA. This CDR3 contains 12 residues.

This chain uses TRBV2 with TRBJ2-5; TRBD2 agrees at 10 bases. Germline-derived CDR1 and CDR2 are SNHLY and FYNNEI. The CDR3 length is 15 residues. Trimming took 6 bases from V and 5 from J; bases not matched to a gene: 9. Here the CDR3 reads CASRLAGGDRETQYF. CDR3 sequence (DNA): TGTGCCAGCAGGTTAGCGGGAGGCGATCGGGAGACCCAGTACTTC.

CDR3 DNA: TGTGCCAGCAGCCAAGTTCGGAGTCGCTACGAGCAGTACTTC. It is translated as CASSQVRSRYEQYF. V is TRBV14 and J is TRBJ2-7; unclear D gene. Between the trimmed V and J ends, which lost 1 base and 3 bases, there was a span of 10 bases. The CDR3 is 14 residues long. Germline V gene data show CDR1 as SGHDN and CDR2 as FVKESK. The whole variable domain, filled in from reference TRBV14 and TRBJ2-7, reads EAGVTQFPSHSVIEKGQTVTLRCDPISGHDNLYWYRRVMGKEIKFLLHFVKESKQDESGMPNNRFLAERTGGTYSTLKVQPAELEDSGVYFCASSQVRSRYEQYFGPGTRLTVT.

V and J are TRBV4-2 and TRBJ2-7; TRBD2 aligns across 10 bases. The CDR3 covers 15 residues. After removal of 1 base from V and 4 bases from J, the junction contained 4 bases not matched to a gene. Germline CDR1 reads LGHNA; CDR2 reads YNFKEQ. CDR3 bases: TGTGCCAGCAGCCAAGGGTTAGCGGGAGGTTACGAGCAGTACTTC. Its translation: CASSQGLAGGYEQYF.

This clone has just one count. The V gene is TRBV19, the J gene TRBJ1-1; TRBD1 matches at 7 bases. J gave up 1 base and V 5 bases, and 13 bases lay outside the gene matches. Germline CDR1 and CDR2: LNHDA and SQIVND (reference sequence). The CDR3 has 17 amino acids. The CDR3 sequence is CASSVRIRQGRNTEAFF. As DNA, the CDR3 is TGTGCCAGTAGTGTCCGAATCAGACAGGGCCGGAACACTGAAGCTTTCTTT.

This sequence joins TRBV7-8 and TRBJ2-3, with TRBD2 matching over 8 bases. Germline V gene lookup returns CDR1 SGHVS and CDR2 FQNEAQ. This CDR3 has 14 amino acids. The trim removed 5 bases at V and 9 bases at J, leaving 10 bases unmatched. CDR3 nucleotide sequence: TGTGCCAGCAGCCTCGAGCTGACGGGAGGGACGCAGTATTTT. Protein sequence: CASSLELTGGTQYF.